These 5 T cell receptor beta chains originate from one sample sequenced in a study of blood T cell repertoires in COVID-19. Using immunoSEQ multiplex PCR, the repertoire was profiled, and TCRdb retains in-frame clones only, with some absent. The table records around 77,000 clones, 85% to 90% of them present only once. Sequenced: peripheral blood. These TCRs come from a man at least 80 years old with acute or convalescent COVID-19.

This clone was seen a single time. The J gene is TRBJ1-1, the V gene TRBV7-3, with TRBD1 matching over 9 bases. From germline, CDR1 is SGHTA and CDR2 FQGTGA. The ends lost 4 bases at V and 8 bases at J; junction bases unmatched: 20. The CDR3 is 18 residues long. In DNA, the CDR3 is TGTGCCAGCAGCTCCGCACAAAGGTCCCGGGACAGGGCTTCGGAAGCTTTCTTT. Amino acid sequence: CASSSAQRSRDRASEAFF.

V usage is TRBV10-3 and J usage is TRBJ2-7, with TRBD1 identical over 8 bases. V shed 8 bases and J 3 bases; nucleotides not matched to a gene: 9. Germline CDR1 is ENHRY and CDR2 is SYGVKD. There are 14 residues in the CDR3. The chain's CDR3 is CAIAADRDLYEQYF. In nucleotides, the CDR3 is TGTGCCATCGCGGCGGACAGGGACCTCTACGAGCAGTACTTC.

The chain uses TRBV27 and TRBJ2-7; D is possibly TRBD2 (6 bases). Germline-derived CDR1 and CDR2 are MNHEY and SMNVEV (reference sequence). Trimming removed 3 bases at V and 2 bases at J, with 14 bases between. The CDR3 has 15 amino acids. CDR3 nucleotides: TGTGCCAGCAGTTTGGGGGACTCCCACACCTACGAGCAGTACTTC. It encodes CASSLGDSHTYEQYF.

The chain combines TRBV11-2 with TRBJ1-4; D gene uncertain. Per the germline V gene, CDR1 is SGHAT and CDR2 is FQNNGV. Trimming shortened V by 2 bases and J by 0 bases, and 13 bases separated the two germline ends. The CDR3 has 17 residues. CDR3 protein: CASSLLAGSATNEKLFF. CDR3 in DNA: TGTGCCAGCAGCTTATTGGCGGGTTCTGCAACTAATGAAAAACTGTTTTTT. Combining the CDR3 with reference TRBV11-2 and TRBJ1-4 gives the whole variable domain EAGVAQSPRYKIIEKRQSVAFWCNPISGHATLYWYQQILGQGPKLLIQFQNNGVVDDSQLPKDRFSAERLKGVDSTLKIQPAKLEDSAVYLCASSLLAGSATNEKLFFGSGTQLSVL.

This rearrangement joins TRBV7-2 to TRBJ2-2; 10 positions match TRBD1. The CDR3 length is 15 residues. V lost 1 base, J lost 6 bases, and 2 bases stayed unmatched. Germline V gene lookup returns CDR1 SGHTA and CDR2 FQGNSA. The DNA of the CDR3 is TGTGCCAGCAGCTTAGGACAGGGGGCCGCCGGGGAGCTGTTTTTT. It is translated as CASSLGQGAAGELFF.